This entry concerns a single TCR beta chain. Antigen unknown. Deep was the level used in running the assay. Some clones are missing from TCRdb's copy, which holds only in-frame ones; the method was immunoSEQ multiplex PCR. The table records some 1,100,000 clones, around 78% of them present only once. The source of the sample is a study of shared clonotypes between healthy human individuals. The germline gives CDR1 SEHNR, CDR2 FQNEAQ (reference sequence). J gave up 1 base and V 3 bases, and 7 bases lay outside the gene matches. The CDR3 spans 17 residues. Findings of the study overall: Generation of non-shared clonotypes was less probable than generation of clonotypes shared by all four donors.

Splitting the CD4+ cells yielded a CD45RA+ naive subset and a CD45RA-negative memory subset. V gene TRBV7-9 combines with J gene TRBJ2-5; 11 nucleotides line up with TRBD2. The clonotype comes from a man aged 18-30 years in good health. Some clones in this sample may be carry-over from other donors' samples. The sample consisted of memory CD4+ T cells from PBMCs. Subset reported: CD45RA-negative fraction. CDR3 sequence reads: CASSFDPTSGTQETQYF. For the CDR3, the DNA is TGTGCCAGCAGCTTCGACCCGACTAGCGGGACCCAAGAGACCCAGTACTTC.